This TCR beta chain emerged from a study of shared clonotypes between healthy human individuals. The assay was immunoSEQ multiplex PCR, and TCRdb's table has in-frame clones only and misses some. The data show millions of clones, with 85% to 95% seen just once and about 0.41% held by the top ten. This CDR3 contains 17 residues. The germline V gene has CDR1 MNHNS and CDR2 SASEGT. V gave up 2 bases and J gave up 3 bases; unmatched junction bases: 11. Material: naive CD4+ T cells from PBMCs. Subset here: CD45RA+ positively selected. The chain combines TRBV6-1 with TRBJ2-7; TRBD2 agrees at 9 bases. The TCR sequence derives from a young man in good health. Some clones in this sample may be carry-over from other donors' samples. The CDR3 protein is CASSEWFGTSTDYEQYF. DNA for the CDR3: TGTGCCAGCAGTGAATGGTTTGGGACTAGCACCGACTACGAGCAGTACTTC.